The following is a TCR beta chain sequence with its context. Its cognate antigen is unknown. MiXCR was run by TCRdb on the reads, yielding one entry per CDR3 protein. Of about 740,000 distinct CDR3 sequences detected, less than 40% appear once; the ten largest clones hold around 2.8%. The CDR3 totals 16 residues. The V gene's germline CDR1 is SGHTA and CDR2 FQGNSA. The V gene lost 3 bases and the J gene lost 3 bases, with 16 bases spanning the gap. This specimen comes from a study of T cell repertoires in cytomegalovirus infection. About the research overall: Public TCR beta signatures provided an indication of both CMV infection and a matching HLA type.

Study-wide points: Summed frequency of shared TCR beta families picked out CMV carriers who also had the relevant HLA. HLA-C-restricted CMV-specific TCR beta clonotypes prevailed in the ex vivo response.

This receptor was taken from a human donor in good health (CMV status not recorded). Some clones in this sample may be carry-over from other donors' samples. Sequencing input: PBMCs. The chain employs TRBV7-2 and TRBJ2-3; perhaps TRBD2 as D (5 bases). DNA of the CDR3: TGTGCCAGCAGCTTCCGGACTGCACCTGGGACAGATACGCAGTATTTT. Protein product: CASSFRTAPGTDTQYF.